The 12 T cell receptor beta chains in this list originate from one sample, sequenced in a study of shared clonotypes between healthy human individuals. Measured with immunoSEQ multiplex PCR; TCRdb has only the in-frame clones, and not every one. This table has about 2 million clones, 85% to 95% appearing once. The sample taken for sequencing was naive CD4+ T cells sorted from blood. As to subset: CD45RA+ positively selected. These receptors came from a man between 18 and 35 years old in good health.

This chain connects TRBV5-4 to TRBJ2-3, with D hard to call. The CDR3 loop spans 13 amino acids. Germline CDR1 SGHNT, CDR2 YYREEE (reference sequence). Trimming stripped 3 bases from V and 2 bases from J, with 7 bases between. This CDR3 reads CASSSVTTDTQYF. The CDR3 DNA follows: TGTGCCAGCAGCTCGGTTACCACAGATACGCAGTATTTT.

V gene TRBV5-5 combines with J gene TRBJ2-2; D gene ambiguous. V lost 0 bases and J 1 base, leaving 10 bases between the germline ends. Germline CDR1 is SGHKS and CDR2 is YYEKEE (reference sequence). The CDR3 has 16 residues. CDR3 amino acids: CASSLAGWGNTGELFF. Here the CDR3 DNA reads TGTGCCAGCAGCTTGGCCGGGTGGGGGAACACCGGGGAGCTGTTTTTT.

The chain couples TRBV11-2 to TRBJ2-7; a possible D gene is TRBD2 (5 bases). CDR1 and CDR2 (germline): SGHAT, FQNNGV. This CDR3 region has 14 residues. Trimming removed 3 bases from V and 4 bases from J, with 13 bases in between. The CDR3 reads CASSLGLARYEQYF. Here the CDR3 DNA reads TGTGCCAGCAGCTTGGGTCTAGCTAGGTACGAGCAGTACTTC.

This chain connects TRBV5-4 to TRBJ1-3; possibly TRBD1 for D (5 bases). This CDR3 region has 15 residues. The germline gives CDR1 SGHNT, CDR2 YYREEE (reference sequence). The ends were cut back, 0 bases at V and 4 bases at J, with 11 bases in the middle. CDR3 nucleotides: TGTGCCAGCAGCTTGGGCGGGACGGGGGGAAACACCATATATTTT. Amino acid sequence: CASSLGGTGGNTIYF. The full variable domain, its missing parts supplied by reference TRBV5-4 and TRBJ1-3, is ETGVTQSPTHLIKTRGQQVTLRCSSQSGHNTVSWYQQALGQGPQFIFQYYREEENGRGNFPPRFSGLQFPNYSSELNVNALELDDSALYLCASSLGGTGGNTIYFGEGSWLTVV.

This CDR3 reads CASSYESGGSGYTF. Written as DNA, the CDR3 is TGCGCCAGCAGCTACGAGTCCGGGGGGAGTGGCTACACCTTC. The rearrangement joins TRBV4-1 to TRBJ1-2; weak D call: TRBD1 (5 bases). V shed 5 bases and J shed 7 bases, with 17 bases lying between them. The CDR3 has 14 residues. Looked up from germline, CDR1 is MGHRA and CDR2 is YSYEKL.

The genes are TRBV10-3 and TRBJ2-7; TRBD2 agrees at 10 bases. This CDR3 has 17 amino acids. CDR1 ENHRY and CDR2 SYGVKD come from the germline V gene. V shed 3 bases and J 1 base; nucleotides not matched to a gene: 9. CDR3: CAISETPSGGFSYEQYF. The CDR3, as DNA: TGTGCCATCAGTGAAACTCCTAGCGGGGGCTTTTCCTACGAGCAGTACTTC.

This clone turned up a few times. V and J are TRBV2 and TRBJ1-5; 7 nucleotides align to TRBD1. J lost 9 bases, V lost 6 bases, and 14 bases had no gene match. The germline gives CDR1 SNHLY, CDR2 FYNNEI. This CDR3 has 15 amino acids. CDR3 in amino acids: CASRGGGDHRGPQHF. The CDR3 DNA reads TGTGCCAGCAGAGGGGGTGGGGACCACAGGGGGCCCCAGCATTTT.

The CDR3 is CASSPQPAGNQETQYF. The DNA for the CDR3 is TGTGCCAGCAGCCCACAGCCAGCGGGGAACCAAGAGACCCAGTACTTC. The rearrangement uses TRBV7-2 and TRBJ2-5, with 7 positions matching TRBD2. J gave up 0 bases and V 5 bases, and 9 bases lay outside the gene matches. The CDR3 contains 16 residues. From germline, CDR1 is SGHTA and CDR2 FQGNSA.

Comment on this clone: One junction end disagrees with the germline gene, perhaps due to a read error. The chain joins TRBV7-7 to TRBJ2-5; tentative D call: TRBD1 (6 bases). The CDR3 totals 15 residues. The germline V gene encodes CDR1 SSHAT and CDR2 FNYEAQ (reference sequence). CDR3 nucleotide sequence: TGTGCTAGCAACAAATTACAGGGTGGGGAGGAGACCCAGTACTTC. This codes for CASNKLQGGEETQYF.

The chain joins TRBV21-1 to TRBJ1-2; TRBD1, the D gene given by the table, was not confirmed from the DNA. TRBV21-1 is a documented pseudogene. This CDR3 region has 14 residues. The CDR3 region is CASSNRGTNYGYTF. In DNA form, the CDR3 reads TGTGCCAGCAGCAACAGGGGAACTAACTATGGCTACACCTTC.

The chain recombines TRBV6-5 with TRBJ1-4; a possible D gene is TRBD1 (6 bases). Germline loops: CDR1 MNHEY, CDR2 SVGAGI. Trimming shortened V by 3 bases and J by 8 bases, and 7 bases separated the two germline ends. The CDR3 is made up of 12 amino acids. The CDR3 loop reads CASSYQGEKLFF. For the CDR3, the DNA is TGTGCCAGCAGTTATCAGGGGGAAAAACTGTTTTTT.

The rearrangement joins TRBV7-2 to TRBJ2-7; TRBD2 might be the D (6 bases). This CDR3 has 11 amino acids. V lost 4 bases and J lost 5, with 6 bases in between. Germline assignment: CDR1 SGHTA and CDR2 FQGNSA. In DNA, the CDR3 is TGTGCCAGCAGCTCGGGAGACGAGCAGTACTTC. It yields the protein CASSSGDEQYF.